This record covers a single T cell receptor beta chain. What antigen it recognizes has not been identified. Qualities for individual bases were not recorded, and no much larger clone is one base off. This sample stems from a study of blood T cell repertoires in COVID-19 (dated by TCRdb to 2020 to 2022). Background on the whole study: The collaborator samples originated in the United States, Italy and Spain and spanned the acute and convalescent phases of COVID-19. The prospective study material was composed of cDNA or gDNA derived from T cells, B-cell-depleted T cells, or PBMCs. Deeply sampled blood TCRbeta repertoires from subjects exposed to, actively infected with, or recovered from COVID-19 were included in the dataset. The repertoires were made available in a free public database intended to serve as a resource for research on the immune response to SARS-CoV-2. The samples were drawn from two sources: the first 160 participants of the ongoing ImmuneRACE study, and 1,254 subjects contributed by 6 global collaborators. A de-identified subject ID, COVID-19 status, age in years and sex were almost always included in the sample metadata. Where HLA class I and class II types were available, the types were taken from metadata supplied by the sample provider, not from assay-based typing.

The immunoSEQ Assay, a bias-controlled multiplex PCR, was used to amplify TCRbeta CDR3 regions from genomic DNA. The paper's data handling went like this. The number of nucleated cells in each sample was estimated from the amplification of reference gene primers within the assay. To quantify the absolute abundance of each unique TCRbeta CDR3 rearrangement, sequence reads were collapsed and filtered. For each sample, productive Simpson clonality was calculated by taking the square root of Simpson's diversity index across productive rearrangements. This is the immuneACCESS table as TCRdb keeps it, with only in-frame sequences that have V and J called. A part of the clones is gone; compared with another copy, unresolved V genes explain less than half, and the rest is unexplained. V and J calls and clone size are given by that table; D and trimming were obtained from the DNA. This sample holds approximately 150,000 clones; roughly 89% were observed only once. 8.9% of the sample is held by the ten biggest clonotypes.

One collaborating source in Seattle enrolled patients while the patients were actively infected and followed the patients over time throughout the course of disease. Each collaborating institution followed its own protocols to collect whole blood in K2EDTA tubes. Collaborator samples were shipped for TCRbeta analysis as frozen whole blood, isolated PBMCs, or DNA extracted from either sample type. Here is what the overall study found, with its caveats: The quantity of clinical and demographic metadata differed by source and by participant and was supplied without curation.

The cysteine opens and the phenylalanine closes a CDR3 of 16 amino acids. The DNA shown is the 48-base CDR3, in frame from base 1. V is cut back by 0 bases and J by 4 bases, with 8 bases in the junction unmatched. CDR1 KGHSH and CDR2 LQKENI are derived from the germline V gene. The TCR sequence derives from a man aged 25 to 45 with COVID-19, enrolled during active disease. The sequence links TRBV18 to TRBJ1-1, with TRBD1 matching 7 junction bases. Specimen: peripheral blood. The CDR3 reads CASSPPSSGGFTEAFF. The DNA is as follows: TGTGCCAGCTCACCACCGAGTTCAGGGGGGTTCACTGAAGCTTTCTTT.